Listed below are T cell receptor beta chains from one sample, sequenced in a study of PD-L1 blockade in urothelial cancer. Generated by immunoSEQ multiplex PCR, the TCRdb table keeps only in-frame clones and is missing some. The sample records approximately 48,000 clones, 79% being singletons. The material sequenced was PBMCs, taken around atezolizumab (anti-PD-L1) treatment. The receptors were gathered from a man aged 65-85 years with urothelial cancer. CDR3s include the opening cysteine and the closing phenylalanine or tryptophan. A D gene is named only where the DNA matches it firmly. Rows give clone size only sometimes, using once, few, many, or a class for an expanded clone.

clone_size j_call v_call d_call cdr3_nt cdr3_aa
. TRBJ2-7 TRBV20-1 . TGCAGTGCTCTGGACTGGTACGAGCAGTACTTC CSALDWYEQYF
once TRBJ2-3 TRBV15 . TGTGCCACCAGCAGAGCGGTAGCGGCTAGCACAGATACGCAGTATTTT CATSRAVAASTDTQYF
few TRBJ2-2 TRBV4-1 . TGCGCCAGCAGCCAAGGTGTTGGAGGTAACACCGGGGAGCTGTTTTTT CASSQGVGGNTGELFF
. TRBJ1-3 TRBV2 . TGTGCCAGCAGTGAACAGTTCCCAGGGGCTGGAAACACCATATATTTT CASSEQFPGAGNTIYF
. TRBJ2-3 TRBV4-1 TRBD2 TGCGCCAGCAGCCAAGATCATAAGGCGGGAGTCTACGGTACGCAGTATTTT CASSQDHKAGVYGTQYF
. TRBJ2-2 TRBV2 TRBD2 TGTGCCAGCAGCGTGGAGGGGCGGGAGGGCGCCGGGGAGCTGTTTTTT CASSVEGREGAGELFF
. TRBJ2-7 TRBV7-2 TRBD2 TGTGCCAGCAGCATTCTCAGGGCCCGGGGGGGAGAGCAGTACTTC CASSILRARGGEQYF
. TRBJ1-1 TRBV5-1 . TGCGCCAGCAGCCCTACGGAGTGGGGGCTTGAAGCTTTCTTT CASSPTEWGLEAFF
. TRBJ2-7 TRBV2 . TGTGCCAGCAGTGAAGGGACTCAAAGCTCCTACGAGCAGTACTTC CASSEGTQSSYEQYF
. TRBJ1-4 TRBV27 TRBD1 TGTGCCAGCAGGCCAGGGGGCCCAACTAATGAAAAACTGTTTTTT CASRPGGPTNEKLFF
. TRBJ2-1 TRBV13 TRBD1 TGTGCCAGCAGCTTAGACAGGGGGCGCAGTTACAATGAGCAGTTCTTC CASSLDRGRSYNEQFF
. TRBJ2-1 TRBV28 . TGTGCCAGCAGTTTCAGGCCCTCCTACAATGAGCAGTTCTTC CASSFRPSYNEQFF